The subject of this entry is one TCR beta chain. The study ran its PCR with 60 Vbeta and 13 Jbeta primers. Method: immunoSEQ multiplex PCR; TCRdb's copy keeps in-frame clones and lacks some. The profile shows about 180,000 clones, roughly 88% of them singletons. This specimen comes from a study of cytomegalovirus exposure and HLA in healthy donors. The junction had 17 bases not matched to a gene; V was cut back by 6 bases and J by 7 bases. The length of the CDR3 is 16 residues. CDR1 and CDR2 (germline): MGHRA, YSYEKL. V and J are TRBV4-1 and TRBJ1-1; TRBD1 matches 7 bases. The sample taken for sequencing was PBMCs. The TCR sequence derives from a girl aged 2 to 9 in good health and CMV-seropositive. The CDR3 region is CASRRPFTGTADEAFF. CDR3 in DNA: TGCGCCAGCAGACGCCCATTTACCGGGACAGCGGATGAAGCTTTCTTT.